These 8 T cell receptor beta chains originate from one sample sequenced in a study of blood T cell repertoires in COVID-19. Repertoires were generated with immunoSEQ multiplex PCR, while TCRdb's copy carries only in-frame clones and drops some. The table includes some 200,000 clones, around four fifths detected once. The specimen sequenced was peripheral blood. These TCRs come from a woman in her sixties or seventies who had recovered from COVID-19.

At least ten counts were recorded for this clone. The gene calls are TRBV5-4 and TRBJ2-3; 8 nucleotides agree with TRBD1. CDR3 length equals 14 residues. The ends lost 2 bases at V and 5 bases at J; junction bases unmatched: 4. CDR1 is SGHNT and CDR2 is YYREEE in the germline V gene (reference sequence). The CDR3 sequence: CASSFQGAGDTQYF. The CDR3 DNA reads TGTGCCAGCAGCTTTCAGGGGGCAGGAGATACGCAGTATTTT.

The chain has TRBV2 and TRBJ1-2; D is undetermined. Between the trimmed V and J ends, which lost 10 bases and 5 bases, there was a span of 5 bases. Germline assignment: CDR1 SNHLY and CDR2 FYNNEI. The CDR3 runs to 9 residues. The CDR3 DNA reads as TGTGCCACGGGGTATGGCTACACCTTC. Its protein product is CATGYGYTF.

V gene TRBV3-1 (or the pseudogene TRBV3-2) combines with J gene TRBJ2-3, with 8 bases that match TRBD2. V trimming: 2 bases; J trimming: 3 bases; junction bases outside the gene matches: 7. The length of the CDR3 is 16 residues. Germline CDR1 LGHDT, CDR2 YNNKEL (reference sequence). In nucleotides, the CDR3 is TGTGCCAGCAGCCAAAGGCGGGGGGTGGAGACAGATACGCAGTATTTT. Translating gives CASSQRRGVETDTQYF.

The chain combines TRBV7-2 with TRBJ2-5; 12 bases agree with TRBD2. The CDR3 covers 14 residues. The V gene's germline CDR1 is SGHTA and CDR2 FQGNSA. Trimming cost V 5 bases and J 2 bases; bases outside gene matches: 0. Written as DNA, the CDR3 is TGTGCCAGCAGCGGACTAGCGGGACAAGAGACCCAGTACTTC. The encoded protein is CASSGLAGQETQYF.

The chain combines TRBV3-1 (or the pseudogene TRBV3-2) with TRBJ2-1; 9 positions match TRBD2. V shed 0 bases, J shed 4 bases, and the junction held 7 bases outside the gene matches. The CDR3 has 17 amino acids. CDR1 LGHDT and CDR2 YNNKEL come from the germline V gene (reference sequence). The CDR3 is CASSQEGAGGLYNEQFF. CDR3 DNA sequence: TGTGCCAGCAGCCAAGAAGGAGCGGGGGGTTTGTACAATGAGCAGTTCTTC.

V usage is TRBV2 and J usage is TRBJ2-5; no clear D gene. The CDR3 contains 12 residues. Trimming took off 4 bases at V and 5 bases at J, with 8 bases between the two ends. Germline CDR1 reads SNHLY; CDR2 reads FYNNEI. The CDR3 sequence is CASSGPGETQYF. The CDR3, as DNA: TGTGCCAGCAGTGGCCCCGGGGAGACCCAGTACTTC.

The chain employs TRBV19 and TRBJ1-2; 8 bases align to TRBD1. CDR1 LNHDA and CDR2 SQIVND come from the germline V gene (reference sequence). The trim removed 7 bases at V and 6 bases at J, leaving 10 bases unmatched. This CDR3 contains 14 residues. The CDR3 here is CASIKTGENDGYTF. The CDR3 DNA sequence: TGTGCCAGTATTAAGACAGGGGAAAACGATGGCTACACCTTC.

The genes are TRBV19 and TRBJ2-7, with a possible D match to TRBD1 (5 bases). This CDR3 has 16 residues. Germline values: CDR1 LNHDA, CDR2 SQIVND (reference sequence). The V and J ends lost 2 bases and 0 bases respectively, with 14 bases between them. CDR3 loop: CASSIRRQLYSYEQYF. CDR3 DNA sequence: TGTGCCAGTAGTATAAGAAGACAGCTTTACTCCTACGAGCAGTACTTC. Supplemented by reference TRBV19 and TRBJ2-7, the full variable domain reads DGGITQSPKYLFRKEGQNVTLSCEQNLNHDAMYWYRQDPGQGLRLIYYSQIVNDFQKGDIAEGYSVSREKKESFPLTVTSAQKNPTAFYLCASSIRRQLYSYEQYFGPGTRLTVT.